This is a list of T cell receptor beta chains from one sample in a study of blood T cell repertoires in COVID-19. Method: immunoSEQ multiplex PCR; TCRdb's copy keeps in-frame clones and lacks some. Of over 150,000 clones listed, about 83% are singletons. Sequencing was performed on peripheral blood. These receptors were taken from a woman aged 55-75 years with COVID-19, enrolled during active disease. Both conserved end residues are part of each CDR3. The D gene is left open where the match is weak. Expanded clones get a size class; other rows say once, few or many, or leave the size out.

clone size: .
V gene: TRBV15
J gene: TRBJ2-3
D gene: .
CDR3 protein: CATSRTSQRTDTQYF
CDR3 DNA: TGTGCCACCAGCAGAACGAGTCAACGCACAGATACGCAGTATTTT

clone size: .
V gene: TRBV7-8
J gene: TRBJ1-2
D gene: .
CDR3 protein: CASSSKARAWYDGYTF
CDR3 DNA: TGTGCCAGCAGCTCAAAAGCCAGGGCGTGGTATGATGGCTACACCTTC

clone size: .
V gene: TRBV6-4
J gene: TRBJ1-4
D gene: TRBD1
CDR3 protein: CASSEQGQPNEKLFF
CDR3 DNA: TGTGCCAGCAGTGAACAGGGACAGCCTAATGAAAAACTGTTTTTT

clone size: .
V gene: TRBV7-2
J gene: TRBJ1-5
D gene: .
CDR3 protein: CASRGGALYSNQPQHF
CDR3 DNA: TGTGCCAGCAGGGGGGGGGCACTGTATAGCAATCAGCCCCAGCATTTT

clone size: .
V gene: TRBV7-8
J gene: TRBJ1-2
D gene: .
CDR3 protein: CASSPLRNYNYGYTF
CDR3 DNA: TGTGCCAGCAGCCCCTTGAGAAACTATAACTATGGCTACACCTTC

clone size: .
V gene: TRBV9
J gene: TRBJ1-1
D gene: TRBD1
CDR3 protein: CASSRDRDMNTEAFF
CDR3 DNA: TGTGCCAGCAGCCGGGACAGGGACATGAACACTGAAGCTTTCTTT

clone size: .
V gene: TRBV10-1
J gene: TRBJ1-6
D gene: TRBD1
CDR3 protein: CASRGQGERSPLHF
CDR3 DNA: TGCGCCAGCAGGGGACAGGGGGAACGTTCACCCCTCCACTTT

clone size: .
V gene: TRBV3-1/TRBV3-2
J gene: TRBJ1-4
D gene: TRBD1
CDR3 protein: CASSQRTGNNEKLFF
CDR3 DNA: TGTGCCAGCAGCCAGAGGACAGGGAATAATGAAAAACTGTTTTTT

clone size: .
V gene: TRBV3-1/TRBV3-2
J gene: TRBJ1-1
D gene: .
CDR3 protein: CASSYGQLNTEAFF
CDR3 DNA: TGTGCCAGCAGCTACGGACAACTGAACACTGAAGCTTTCTTT

clone size: .
V gene: TRBV4-1
J gene: TRBJ2-1
D gene: .
CDR3 protein: CASSQDGAGSSYNEQFF
CDR3 DNA: TGCGCCAGCAGCCAAGATGGGGCGGGGAGCTCCTACAATGAGCAGTTCTTC

clone size: .
V gene: TRBV5-1
J gene: TRBJ1-4
D gene: .
CDR3 protein: CASSSTSGGGEKLFF
CDR3 DNA: TGCGCCAGCAGCTCGACATCGGGGGGAGGAGAAAAACTGTTTTTT

clone size: .
V gene: TRBV6-4
J gene: TRBJ1-2
D gene: .
CDR3 protein: CASSDSRQALRGYYGYTF
CDR3 DNA: TGTGCCAGCAGTGACTCCCGACAGGCCCTAAGGGGGTACTATGGCTACACCTTC

clone size: .
V gene: TRBV11-2
J gene: TRBJ2-1
D gene: TRBD2
CDR3 protein: CASSLSPSGRNEQFF
CDR3 DNA: TGTGCCAGCAGCTTATCTCCTAGCGGGCGGAATGAGCAGTTCTTC

clone size: .
V gene: TRBV18
J gene: TRBJ1-1
D gene: .
CDR3 protein: CASSHRARDTEAFF
CDR3 DNA: TGTGCCAGCTCTCACAGGGCTAGGGACACTGAAGCTTTCTTT

clone size: .
V gene: TRBV13
J gene: TRBJ1-4
D gene: .
CDR3 protein: CASSRGGAWEKLFF
CDR3 DNA: TGTGCCAGCAGCCGAGGGGGGGCTTGGGAAAAACTGTTTTTT

clone size: .
V gene: TRBV7-8
J gene: TRBJ2-7
D gene: TRBD1
CDR3 protein: CASSYPGQGPYEQYF
CDR3 DNA: TGTGCCAGCAGTTACCCGGGACAGGGACCCTACGAGCAGTACTTC

clone size: few
V gene: TRBV19
J gene: TRBJ1-1
D gene: TRBD1
CDR3 protein: CASSPGQGVFTEAFF
CDR3 DNA: TGTGCCAGTAGTCCCGGGCAGGGGGTTTTCACTGAAGCTTTCTTT

clone size: .
V gene: TRBV7-9
J gene: TRBJ1-2
D gene: TRBD1
CDR3 protein: CASSSQGEYGYTF
CDR3 DNA: TGTGCCAGCAGCTCACAGGGGGAGTATGGCTACACCTTC

clone size: .
V gene: TRBV19
J gene: TRBJ1-3
D gene: .
CDR3 protein: CASSIGHFSGNTIYF
CDR3 DNA: TGTGCCAGTAGTATAGGACACTTCTCTGGAAACACCATATATTTT

clone size: .
V gene: TRBV18
J gene: TRBJ1-2
D gene: TRBD1
CDR3 protein: CASSPWTGGNYTF
CDR3 DNA: TGTGCCAGCTCACCTTGGACAGGGGGCAACTACACCTTC

clone size: few
V gene: TRBV2
J gene: TRBJ2-5
D gene: .
CDR3 protein: CASSEAGTPASETQYF
CDR3 DNA: TGTGCCAGCAGTGAAGCTGGGACACCAGCGTCGGAGACCCAGTACTTC

clone size: .
V gene: TRBV5-1
J gene: TRBJ2-6
D gene: .
CDR3 protein: CASSLDSSGANVLTF
CDR3 DNA: TGCGCCAGCAGCTTGGACAGCTCTGGGGCCAACGTCCTGACTTTC

clone size: .
V gene: TRBV12-5
J gene: TRBJ2-3
D gene: .
CDR3 protein: CASGFGQQTDTQYF
CDR3 DNA: TGTGCTAGTGGCTTTGGACAGCAAACAGATACGCAGTATTTT

clone size: .
V gene: TRBV10-1
J gene: TRBJ1-3
D gene: .
CDR3 protein: CASSGGSGNTIYF
CDR3 DNA: TGCGCCAGCAGCGGAGGGTCTGGAAACACCATATATTTT

clone size: .
V gene: TRBV6-5
J gene: TRBJ1-2
D gene: TRBD1
CDR3 protein: CASRRGQGYGYTF
CDR3 DNA: TGTGCCAGCAGACGGGGACAGGGATATGGCTACACCTTC

clone size: .
V gene: TRBV19
J gene: TRBJ2-7
D gene: .
CDR3 protein: CASSIAQGLSSYEQYF
CDR3 DNA: TGTGCCAGTAGTATAGCCCAGGGTTTATCCTCCTACGAGCAGTACTTC

clone size: .
V gene: TRBV10-2
J gene: TRBJ1-2
D gene: TRBD1
CDR3 protein: CASSEDTGGYGYTF
CDR3 DNA: TGCGCCAGCAGTGAGGACACAGGGGGCTATGGCTACACCTTC

clone size: .
V gene: TRBV19
J gene: TRBJ2-1
D gene: TRBD1
CDR3 protein: CASSIKGRQGRDEQFF
CDR3 DNA: TGTGCCAGTAGTATTAAGGGTCGACAGGGCCGCGATGAGCAGTTCTTC

clone size: once
V gene: TRBV7-3
J gene: TRBJ2-3
D gene: .
CDR3 protein: CASSPRLHRAVFTDTQYF
CDR3 DNA: TGTGCCAGCAGCCCTCGATTGCACAGGGCCGTATTCACAGATACGCAGTATTTT

clone size: .
V gene: TRBV7-9
J gene: TRBJ1-5
D gene: .
CDR3 protein: CASSLVGGQPQHF
CDR3 DNA: TGTGCCAGCAGCTTAGTGGGGGGACAGCCCCAGCATTTT

clone size: .
V gene: TRBV21-1
J gene: TRBJ1-1
D gene: .
CDR3 protein: CASTPDRRTEAFF
CDR3 DNA: TGTGCCAGCACCCCGGACAGGCGCACTGAAGCTTTCTTT

clone size: .
V gene: TRBV19
J gene: TRBJ2-2
D gene: TRBD2
CDR3 protein: CASSIGTSGGAAGELFF
CDR3 DNA: TGTGCCAGTAGTATTGGGACTAGCGGGGGGGCCGCCGGGGAGCTGTTTTTT

clone size: few
V gene: TRBV5-1
J gene: TRBJ1-1
D gene: TRBD1
CDR3 protein: CASSLTGLTEAFF
CDR3 DNA: TGCGCCAGCAGCCTGACAGGGCTCACTGAAGCTTTCTTT

clone size: few
V gene: TRBV30
J gene: TRBJ2-3
D gene: .
CDR3 protein: CAWRARDTQYF
CDR3 DNA: TGTGCCTGGAGAGCCCGGGATACGCAGTATTTT

clone size: .
V gene: TRBV5-5
J gene: TRBJ1-5
D gene: .
CDR3 protein: CASSPTSNQPQHF
CDR3 DNA: TGTGCCAGCAGCCCTACTAGCAATCAGCCCCAGCATTTT

clone size: .
V gene: TRBV28
J gene: TRBJ2-7
D gene: TRBD2
CDR3 protein: CASSLSGLAGEDYEQYF
CDR3 DNA: TGTGCCAGCAGTTTATCCGGACTAGCGGGAGAGGACTACGAGCAGTACTTC

clone size: once
V gene: TRBV10-3
J gene: TRBJ1-2
D gene: TRBD1
CDR3 protein: CAISEGQGVGGYTF
CDR3 DNA: TGTGCCATCAGTGAGGGACAGGGGGTAGGTGGCTACACCTTC

clone size: .
V gene: TRBV3-1/TRBV3-2
J gene: TRBJ2-1
D gene: .
CDR3 protein: CASSQDQVADEQFF
CDR3 DNA: TGTGCCAGCAGCCAAGATCAGGTAGCGGATGAGCAGTTCTTC

clone size: .
V gene: TRBV5-4
J gene: TRBJ1-2
D gene: TRBD1
CDR3 protein: CASSAPTGFGYTF
CDR3 DNA: TGTGCCAGCAGCGCACCGACAGGGTTTGGCTACACCTTC

clone size: many
V gene: TRBV19
J gene: TRBJ2-3
D gene: TRBD2
CDR3 protein: CASSRLGTSGGTDTQYF
CDR3 DNA: TGTGCCAGTAGTCGATTAGGGACTAGCGGGGGCACAGATACGCAGTATTTT

clone size: .
V gene: TRBV6-2/TRBV6-3
J gene: TRBJ1-1
D gene: .
CDR3 protein: CASSPAGQGFTEAFF
CDR3 DNA: TGTGCCAGCAGTCCCGCTGGCCAGGGTTTCACTGAAGCTTTCTTT

clone size: .
V gene: TRBV7-3
J gene: TRBJ2-1
D gene: TRBD2
CDR3 protein: CASSLSRTSGRYEQFF
CDR3 DNA: TGTGCCAGCAGCTTAAGTCGGACTAGCGGGAGATATGAGCAGTTCTTC